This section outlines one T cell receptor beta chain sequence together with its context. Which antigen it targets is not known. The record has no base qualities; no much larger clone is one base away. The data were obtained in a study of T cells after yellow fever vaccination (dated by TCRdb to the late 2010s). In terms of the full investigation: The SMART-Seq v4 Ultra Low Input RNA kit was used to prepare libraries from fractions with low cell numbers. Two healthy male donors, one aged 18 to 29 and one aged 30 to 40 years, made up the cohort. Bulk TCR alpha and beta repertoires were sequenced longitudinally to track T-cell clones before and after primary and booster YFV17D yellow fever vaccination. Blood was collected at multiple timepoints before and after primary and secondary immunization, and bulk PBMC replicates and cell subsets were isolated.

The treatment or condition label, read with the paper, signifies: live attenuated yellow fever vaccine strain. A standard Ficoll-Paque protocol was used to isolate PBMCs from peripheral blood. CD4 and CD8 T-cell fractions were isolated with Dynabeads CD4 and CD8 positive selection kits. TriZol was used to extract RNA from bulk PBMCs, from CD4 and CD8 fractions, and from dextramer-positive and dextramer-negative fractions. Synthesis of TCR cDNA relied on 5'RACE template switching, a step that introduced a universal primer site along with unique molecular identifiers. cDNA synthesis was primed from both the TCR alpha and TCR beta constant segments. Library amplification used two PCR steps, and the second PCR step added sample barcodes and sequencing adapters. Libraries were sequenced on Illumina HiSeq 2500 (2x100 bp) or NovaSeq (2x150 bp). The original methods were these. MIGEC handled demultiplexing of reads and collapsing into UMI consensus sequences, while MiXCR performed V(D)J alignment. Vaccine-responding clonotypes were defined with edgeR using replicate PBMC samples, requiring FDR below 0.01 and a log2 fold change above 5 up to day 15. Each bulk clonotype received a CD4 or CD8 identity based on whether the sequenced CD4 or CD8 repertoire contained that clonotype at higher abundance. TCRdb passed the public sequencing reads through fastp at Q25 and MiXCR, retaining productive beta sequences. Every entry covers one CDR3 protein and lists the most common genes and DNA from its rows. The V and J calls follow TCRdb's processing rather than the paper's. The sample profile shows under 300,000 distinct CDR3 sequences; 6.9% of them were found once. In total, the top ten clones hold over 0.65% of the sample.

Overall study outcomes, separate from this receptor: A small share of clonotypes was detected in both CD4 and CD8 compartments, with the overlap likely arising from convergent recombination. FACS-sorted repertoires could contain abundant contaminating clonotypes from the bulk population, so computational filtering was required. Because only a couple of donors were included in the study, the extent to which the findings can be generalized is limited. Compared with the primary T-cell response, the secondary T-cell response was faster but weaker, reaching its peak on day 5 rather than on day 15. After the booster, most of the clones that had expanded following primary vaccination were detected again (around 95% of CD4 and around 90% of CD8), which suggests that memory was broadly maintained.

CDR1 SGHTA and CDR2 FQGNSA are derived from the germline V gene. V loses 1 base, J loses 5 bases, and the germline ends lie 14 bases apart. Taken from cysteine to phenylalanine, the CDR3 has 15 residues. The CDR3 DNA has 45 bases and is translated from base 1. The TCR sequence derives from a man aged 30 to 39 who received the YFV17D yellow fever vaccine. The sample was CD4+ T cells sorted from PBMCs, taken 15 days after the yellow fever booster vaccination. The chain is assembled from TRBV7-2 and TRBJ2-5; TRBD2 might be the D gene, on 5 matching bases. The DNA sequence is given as TGTGCCAGCAGCTTAGATCTGGCGAGGGTGGAGACCCAGTACTTC. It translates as CASSLDLARVETQYF. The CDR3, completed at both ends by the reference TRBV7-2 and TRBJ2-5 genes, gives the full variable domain GAGVSQSPSNKVTEKGKDVELRCDPISGHTALYWYRQSLGQGLEFLIYFQGNSAPDKSGLPSDRFSAERTGGSVSTLTIQRTQQEDSAVYLCASSLDLARVETQYFGPGTRLLVL.